These 20 T cell receptor beta chains share one sample of origin, sequenced in a study of T cell responses to AZD1222 COVID-19 vaccine. Profiled with immunoSEQ multiplex PCR; TCRdb holds only in-frame clones, not every one. The sample shows tens of thousands of clones, approximately 91% of them seen only once. Specimen: peripheral blood, collected on day 0 of AZD1222 vaccination. The receptors come from an adult in good health.

The chain uses TRBV6-5 and TRBJ1-2, with a weak D call TRBD1 (5 bases). This CDR3 comprises 15 residues. Per germline, CDR1 MNHEY and CDR2 SVGAGI. Trimming stripped 0 bases from V and 5 bases from J, with 13 bases between. The CDR3 DNA follows: TGTGCCAGCAGTTACTCGAGGAGGGGAGAATATGGCTACACCTTC. Amino acid sequence: CASSYSRRGEYGYTF.

The chain uses TRBV6-5 and TRBJ1-1; a possible D gene is TRBD1 (5 bases). CDR3 size: 13 residues. Germline loops: CDR1 MNHEY, CDR2 SVGAGI. Trimming removed 6 bases at V and 4 bases at J, with 12 bases between. The CDR3 sequence is CASRTDSSTEAFF. The CDR3 DNA reads as TGTGCCAGCAGGACCGACAGTAGCACTGAAGCTTTCTTT.

This sequence joins TRBV27 and TRBJ1-4, with D perhaps matching TRBD1 (5 bases). Trimming pared 5 bases from V and 3 bases from J, leaving 10 bases between. Germline CDR1 reads MNHEY; CDR2 reads SMNVEV (reference sequence). There are 14 residues in the CDR3. CDR3 protein: CASSLGAANEKLFF. The CDR3 DNA reads TGTGCCAGCAGTCTAGGGGCGGCTAATGAAAAACTGTTTTTT.

This clone was found many times. DNA of the CDR3: TGTGCCAGCAGGGGATGGGACCCCCCAGAGTTCTTC. Translating gives CASRGWDPPEFF. The rearrangement links TRBV3-1 (or the pseudogene TRBV3-2) to TRBJ2-1; D assignment may be TRBD1 or TRBD2 (5 bases each). Looked up from germline, CDR1 is LGHDT and CDR2 is YNNKEL (reference sequence). Trimming removed 6 bases at V and 14 bases at J, with 17 bases between. The CDR3 totals 12 residues.

The chain carries TRBV12-3 or TRBV12-4 and TRBJ1-1; D gene ambiguous. This CDR3 is 13 amino acids long. Trimming shortened V by 2 bases and J by 4 bases, and 8 bases separated the two germline ends. The CDR3 region has the DNA TGTGCCAGCAGTTTACAGAGAAGCACTGAAGCTTTCTTT. This translates into CASSLQRSTEAFF.

CDR3 nucleotide sequence: TGTGCCAGCAGCTTGTTGGCTAGCGGGGGAACGTACGAGCAGTACTTC. This gives the protein CASSLLASGGTYEQYF. This chain joins TRBV5-8 and TRBJ2-7; 10 bases are a match to TRBD2. From germline, CDR1 is SGHTS and CDR2 YDEGEE. With V trimmed by 1 base and J by 4 bases, 8 bases remained unmatched. The CDR3 runs to 16 residues.

The chain combines TRBV29-1 with TRBJ1-2, with a possible D match to TRBD1 (5 bases). The CDR3 totals 12 residues. Germline CDR1 is SQVTM and CDR2 is ANQGSEA. The V gene lost 2 bases and the J gene lost 8 bases, with 12 bases spanning the gap. CDR3 residues: CSVEREGVGYTF. CDR3 DNA: TGCAGCGTTGAACGAGAAGGGGTAGGCTACACCTTC.

The chain joins TRBV20-1 to TRBJ1-2; D is unclear. The CDR3 runs 11 residues. Between the trimmed V and J ends, which lost 5 bases and 7 bases, there was a span of 11 bases. Germline V CDR1 and CDR2: DFQATT, SNEGSKA (reference sequence). The CDR3 DNA is TGCAGTGCTTCCCCCTTGCGTGGCTACACCTTC. Translated, it gives CSASPLRGYTF.

The chain links TRBV5-1 to TRBJ1-1; D may be TRBD1 (5 bases). The germline V gene encodes CDR1 SGHRS and CDR2 YFSETQ. The CDR3 extends over 17 amino acids. Between the trimmed V and J ends, which lost 0 bases and 0 bases, there was a span of 15 bases. DNA of the CDR3: TGCGCCAGCAGCTTGGTTCAGGGTGGATTCATGAACACTGAAGCTTTCTTT. It yields the protein CASSLVQGGFMNTEAFF.

The chain combines TRBV28 with TRBJ1-5; D gene unclear. CDR3 length equals 12 residues. V was pared by 3 bases and J by 5 bases, with 5 bases between. CDR1 and CDR2 (germline): MDHEN, SYDVKM. CDR3 loop: CASSFGHQPQHF. The CDR3 coding sequence is TGTGCCAGCAGTTTTGGCCATCAGCCCCAGCATTTT.

The rearrangement uses TRBV18 and TRBJ2-1, with a weak D call TRBD2 (6 bases). V was shortened by 3 bases and J by 5 bases, with 17 bases between the two germline ends. Germline V gene data show CDR1 as KGHSH and CDR2 as LQKENI. This CDR3 has 16 residues. The CDR3 loop reads CASSPRDFLLNNEQFF. The CDR3 nucleotides read TGTGCCAGCTCACCCCGGGACTTTCTGTTGAACAATGAGCAGTTCTTC. Together with reference TRBV18 and TRBJ2-1, the CDR3 gives the full variable domain: NAGVMQNPRHLVRRRGQEARLRCSPMKGHSHVYWYRQLPEEGLKFMVYLQKENIIDESGMPKERFSAEFPKEGPSILRIQQVVRGDSAAYFCASSPRDFLLNNEQFFGPGTRLTVL.

This chain uses TRBV28 with TRBJ1-2, with D possibly TRBD1 on 5 matching bases. V was cut by 7 bases and J by 4 bases, with 13 bases left in between. The CDR3 loop spans 13 amino acids. In germline, CDR1 is MDHEN, CDR2 SYDVKM. CDR3 bases: TGTGCCAGCAAGGCAGGGCGGGCCTATGGCTACACCTTC. Translation: CASKAGRAYGYTF.

The gene calls are TRBV24-1 and TRBJ1-1; D not certain. CDR3 size: 13 residues. Germline V gene sequence: CDR1 KGHDR, CDR2 SFDVKD. The germline V and J ends were trimmed by 4 bases and 4 bases, with 9 bases remaining between them. CDR3 in amino acids: CATSEVKSTEAFF. The CDR3 bases are TGTGCCACCAGTGAGGTTAAGTCCACTGAAGCTTTCTTT.

The V call is TRBV6-5, the J call TRBJ1-1; TRBD1 is a possible D gene (6 bases). The CDR3 totals 15 residues. Germline V gene lookup returns CDR1 MNHEY and CDR2 SVGAGI. The V end was cut by 2 bases, the J end by 6 bases, with 16 bases between. The CDR3 DNA sequence: TGTGCCAGCAGTTACGACGGACAGTCCTACGCTGAAGCTTTCTTT. Its protein is CASSYDGQSYAEAFF.

This clone was seen only once. The rearrangement joins TRBV7-9 to TRBJ2-7; possible D gene TRBD1, 5 bases. The CDR3 extends over 11 amino acids. From germline, CDR1 is SEHNR and CDR2 FQNEAQ (reference sequence). CDR3 nucleotide sequence: TGTGTCAGGCCCCAGGGCTACGAGCAGTACTTC. Translating it yields CVRPQGYEQYF.

CDR3 sequence reads: CASSYIARRGALNEQFF. The CDR3 DNA sequence: TGTGCCAGCAGTTACATAGCTCGGCGGGGGGCCCTCAATGAGCAGTTCTTC. The chain carries TRBV6-2 or TRBV6-3 and TRBJ2-1; 8 bases are shared with TRBD2. The CDR3 consists of 17 residues. Trimming took 2 bases from V and 6 from J; bases not matched to a gene: 12. CDR1 MNHEY and CDR2 SVGEGT come from the germline V gene.

The chain employs TRBV7-2 and TRBJ2-7; 9 bases line up with TRBD1. Trimming removed 4 bases from V and 6 bases from J; junction bases left unmatched: 4. CDR1 SGHTA and CDR2 FQGNSA come from the germline V gene. The CDR3 consists of 13 residues. CDR3 sequence reads: CASSSDRGIEQYF. DNA for the CDR3: TGTGCCAGCAGCTCAGACAGGGGGATCGAGCAGTACTTC.

The chain combines TRBV6-5 with TRBJ2-2; D may match TRBD1 or TRBD2 (5 bases each). In germline, CDR1 is MNHEY, CDR2 SVGAGI. Deletions cut 8 bases from V and 4 bases from J, with 17 bases between. The CDR3 runs to 15 residues. The CDR3 coding sequence is TGTGCCAGCTGGGACGGGCCCGGAGGCACCGGGGAGCTGTTTTTT. Translated: CASWDGPGGTGELFF.

The gene calls are TRBV15 and TRBJ2-1, with TRBD1 as a possible D gene (6 bases). Germline-derived CDR1 and CDR2 are LNHNV and YYDKDF (reference sequence). V was pared by 4 bases and J by 4 bases, with 8 bases between. The CDR3 has 13 residues. The CDR3, as DNA: TGTGCCACCAGCACAGGGACATACAATGAGCAGTTCTTC. This codes for CATSTGTYNEQFF.

V gene TRBV27 combines with J gene TRBJ1-1; D unclear. The CDR3 consists of 15 residues. CDR1 MNHEY and CDR2 SMNVEV come from the germline V gene (reference sequence). V was shortened by 6 bases and J by 2 bases, with 16 bases between the two germline ends. The CDR3 sequence: CASSLTRLRNTEAFF. Written as DNA, the CDR3 is TGTGCCAGCAGCCTTACAAGGCTGAGAAACACTGAAGCTTTCTTT.